This T cell receptor (beta chain) emerged from a study of T-cell memory formation after mild COVID-19. MiXCR was run by TCRdb on the 5' RACE reads, yielding one entry per CDR3 protein. This table has 300,000 to 350,000 distinct CDR3 sequences, 14% appearing once. The CDR3 has 14 amino acids. The germline V and J ends were trimmed by 4 bases and 5 bases, with 15 bases remaining between them. The germline V gene encodes CDR1 SGHRS and CDR2 YFSETQ. This clonotype has a handful of counts. The sequencing sample was made of PBMCs or a T cell subset sorted from them (not recorded which). The clonotype was recovered from a man between 18 and 29 years old who had mild COVID-19 (a few samples of this study predate the infection). Cell type and time point are not known. The J gene is TRBJ2-5, the V gene TRBV5-1, with D possibly TRBD2 on 6 matching bases. The CDR3: CASSVAEGRETQYF. CDR3 bases: TGCGCCAGCAGCGTGGCCGAGGGGAGGGAGACCCAGTACTTC.